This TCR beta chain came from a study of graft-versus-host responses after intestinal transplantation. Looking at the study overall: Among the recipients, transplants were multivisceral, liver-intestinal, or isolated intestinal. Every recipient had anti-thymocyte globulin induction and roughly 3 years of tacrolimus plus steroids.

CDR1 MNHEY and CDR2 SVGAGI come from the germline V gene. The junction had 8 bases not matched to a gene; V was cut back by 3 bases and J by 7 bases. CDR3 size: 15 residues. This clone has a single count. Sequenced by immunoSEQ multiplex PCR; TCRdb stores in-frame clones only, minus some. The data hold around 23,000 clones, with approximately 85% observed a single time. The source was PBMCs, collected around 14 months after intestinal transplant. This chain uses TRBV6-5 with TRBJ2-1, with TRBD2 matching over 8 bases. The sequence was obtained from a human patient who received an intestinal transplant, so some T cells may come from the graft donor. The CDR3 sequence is CASSYQAGGVNEQFF. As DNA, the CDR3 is TGTGCCAGCAGTTATCAGGCGGGAGGTGTTAATGAGCAGTTCTTC.